Sequencing of this TCR beta chain was carried out in a study of technical replicates of blood from several donors. Some clones are missing from TCRdb's copy, which holds only in-frame ones; the method was immunoSEQ multiplex PCR. There are about 89,000 clones in the sample; approximately 94% occur only once, and 0.24% lies in the top ten. Trimming cost V 2 bases and J 0 bases, with 23 bases left between them. Per germline, CDR1 MDHEN and CDR2 SYDVKM. This CDR3 spans 20 amino acids. The origin of this receptor is a human donor in good health. This chain connects TRBV28 to TRBJ2-1, with D maybe TRBD1 (7 bases). Sequencing was carried out using T cells isolated from PBMCs. CDR3: CASSLRMGRGVVSSYNEQFF. The CDR3 bases are TGTGCCAGCAGTTTAAGAATGGGCAGGGGGGTAGTAAGCTCCTACAATGAGCAGTTCTTC.